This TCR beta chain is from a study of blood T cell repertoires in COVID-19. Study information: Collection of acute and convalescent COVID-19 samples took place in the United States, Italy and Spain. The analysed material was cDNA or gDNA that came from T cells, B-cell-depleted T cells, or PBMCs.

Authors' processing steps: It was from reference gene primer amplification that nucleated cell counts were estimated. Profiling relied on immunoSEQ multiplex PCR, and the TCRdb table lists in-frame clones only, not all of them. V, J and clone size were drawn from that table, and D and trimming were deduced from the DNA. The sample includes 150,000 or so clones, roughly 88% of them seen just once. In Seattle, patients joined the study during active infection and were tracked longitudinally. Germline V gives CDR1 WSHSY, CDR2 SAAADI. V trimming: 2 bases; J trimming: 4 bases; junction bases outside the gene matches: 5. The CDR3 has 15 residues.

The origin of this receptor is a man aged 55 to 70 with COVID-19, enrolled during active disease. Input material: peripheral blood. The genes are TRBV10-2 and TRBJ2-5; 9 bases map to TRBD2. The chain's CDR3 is CASSEGTSTRETQYF. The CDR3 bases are TGCGCCAGCAGTGAGGGGACTAGCACCCGAGAGACCCAGTACTTC.